Listed here are 30 T cell receptor beta chains from one sample, sequenced in a study of a mutant IDH1 vaccine in newly diagnosed glioma. No antigens are known for them. Time point specified: week 23, last vaccination. It was 300 ug of mutant IDH1 20-mer peptide that made up each vaccine dose, given with topical imiquimod. Profiled with immunoSEQ multiplex PCR; TCRdb holds only in-frame clones, not every one. This table has tens of thousands of clones, 84% appearing once. The source was PBMCs, collected from a glioma patient whose treatment included an IDH1 peptide vaccine. The receptors derive from a man aged 18 to 30 with glioma.

The chain employs TRBV28 and TRBJ2-5; D is perhaps TRBD1 (5 bases). CDR1 and CDR2 from the germline V gene are MDHEN and SYDVKM. The CDR3 runs to 15 residues. Trimming shortened V by 4 bases and J by 2 bases, and 14 bases separated the two germline ends. The CDR3 nucleotides read TGTGCCAGCAGTTCCCCTACAGGAAAACAAGAGACCCAGTACTTC. This encodes CASSSPTGKQETQYF.

This sequence joins TRBV9 and TRBJ2-1; the D gene is possibly TRBD2 (7 bases). V lost 3 bases, J lost 9 bases, and 16 bases lay in between. Germline lookup yields CDR1 SGDLS and CDR2 YYNGEE. The CDR3 has 14 residues. The CDR3 DNA sequence: TGTGCCAGCAGCGGGGGGGGCCGCGGAGGTGAGCAGTTCTTC. It yields the protein CASSGGGRGGEQFF.

This chain links TRBV28 with TRBJ2-7; 7 bases line up with TRBD2. The CDR3 consists of 15 residues. V lost 3 bases to trimming and J lost 2 bases; unmatched junction nucleotides: 7. Per germline, CDR1 MDHEN and CDR2 SYDVKM. In DNA, the CDR3 is TGTGCCAGCAGTTTTACTAGCGTCCCCCCCTACGAGCAGTACTTC. Translation gives CASSFTSVPPYEQYF.

The chain is built from TRBV29-1 and TRBJ1-1; TRBD1 is a possible D gene (5 bases). The CDR3 covers 17 residues. V dropped 4 bases and J dropped 5 bases, with 26 bases sitting between them. The V gene's germline CDR1 is SQVTM and CDR2 ANQGSEA. CDR3 DNA sequence: TGCAGCGTTGGAGCGGGAGGCCCCGGGGCACGGGGGACTGAAGCTTTCTTT. Protein product: CSVGAGGPGARGTEAFF.

V and J are TRBV6-5 and TRBJ1-3, with D hard to call. The CDR3 runs to 15 residues. The V gene's germline CDR1 is MNHEY and CDR2 SVGAGI. V lost 5 bases and J 4 bases, leaving 15 bases between the germline ends. This CDR3 reads CASSKTGLGGNTIYF. In DNA form, the CDR3 reads TGTGCCAGCAGTAAAACGGGCCTAGGGGGAAACACCATATATTTT.

This rearrangement joins TRBV7-3 to TRBJ2-6; maybe TRBD2 (6 bases). This CDR3 is 18 amino acids long. V gave up 5 bases and J gave up 0 bases, with 17 bases separating them. The germline V gene encodes CDR1 SGHTA and CDR2 FQGTGA. The CDR3 region is CASSPSPSGSSGANVLTF. CDR3 DNA sequence: TGTGCCAGCAGCCCTTCCCCGTCCGGGAGCTCTGGGGCCAACGTCCTGACTTTC.

J is TRBJ1-2 and V is TRBV18, with 9 positions matching TRBD1. Per the germline V gene, CDR1 is KGHSH and CDR2 is LQKENI. CDR3 length: 15 amino acids. V lost 3 bases and J lost 8; bases outside the gene matches: 10. CDR3 in amino acids: CASSPSGTGLGGYTF. As DNA, the CDR3 is TGTGCCAGCTCACCTTCCGGGACAGGGCTCGGCGGCTACACCTTC.

This clone was counted between two and nine times. The V call is TRBV7-8, the J call TRBJ1-2; 10 bases align to TRBD1. Germline V gene data show CDR1 as SGHVS and CDR2 as FQNEAQ. This CDR3 contains 15 residues. V gave up 5 bases and J gave up 3 bases; unmatched junction bases: 6. For the CDR3, the DNA is TGTGCCAGCAGCCCGGGGACAGGGGTGGACTATGGCTACACCTTC. It codes for CASSPGTGVDYGYTF.

This rearrangement joins TRBV10-3 to TRBJ2-2, with D maybe TRBD1 (5 bases). Germline V gene data show CDR1 as ENHRY and CDR2 as SYGVKD. This CDR3 region has 16 residues. V was cut by 4 bases and J by 3 bases, with 15 bases left in between. The CDR3 bases are TGTGCCATCAGTGGAGGTCAGGGCGGTGACACCGGGGAGCTGTTTTTT. The encoded protein is CAISGGQGGDTGELFF.

About this clone itself: An end of the junction does not agree with germline; a read error may underlie this. J is TRBJ2-3 and V is TRBV2, with a tentative D call TRBD2 (6 bases). Germline assignment: CDR1 SNHLY and CDR2 FYNNEI. The CDR3 is 13 residues long. The CDR3 DNA reads as TGTGCCAACAGTGAGGAGGGGCTGGGTACGCAGTATTTT. Its translation: CANSEEGLGTQYF.

This clone was seen just once. The CDR3 DNA reads as TGTGCCAGCAGTGAAATGTTGAGAGGGTCCCCCAAATACAATGAGCAGTTCTTC. Its translation is CASSEMLRGSPKYNEQFF. The chain recombines TRBV6-1 with TRBJ2-1; D perhaps matches TRBD2 (5 bases). The CDR3 is 18 residues long. Trimming took off 2 bases at V and 4 bases at J, with 21 bases between the two ends. CDR1 and CDR2 from the germline V gene are MNHNS and SASEGT.

The chain joins TRBV9 to TRBJ2-5; no definite D call. Germline loops: CDR1 SGDLS, CDR2 YYNGEE. This CDR3 comprises 14 residues. Trimming stripped 0 bases from V and 1 base from J, with 7 bases between. CDR3 amino acids: CASSVGAVQETQYF. The CDR3 coding sequence is TGTGCCAGCAGCGTAGGTGCCGTCCAAGAGACCCAGTACTTC.

Comment on this clone: The junction does not match germline at one end; this may be a read error. The V gene is TRBV7-7, the J gene TRBJ2-1; possible D gene TRBD2, 5 bases. CDR1 is SSHAT and CDR2 is FNYEAQ in the germline V gene (reference sequence). The CDR3 is 15 residues long. CDR3 in amino acids: CASSLSEGLYNEQFF. The CDR3, as DNA: TGTGCTAGCAGCTTGAGCGAGGGCCTCTACAATGAGCAGTTCTTC.

The chain recombines TRBV19 with TRBJ1-2; D remains ambiguous. V was shortened by 5 bases and J by 5 bases, with 9 bases between the two germline ends. The CDR3 is made up of 12 amino acids. CDR1 is LNHDA, CDR2 SQIVND, per germline (reference sequence). Here the CDR3 DNA reads TGTGCCAGTAGTCTCGTGCAGTATGGCTACACCTTC. Translating gives CASSLVQYGYTF. The full variable domain, with the rest looked up from reference TRBV19 and TRBJ1-2, is DGGITQSPKYLFRKEGQNVTLSCEQNLNHDAMYWYRQDPGQGLRLIYYSQIVNDFQKGDIAEGYSVSREKKESFPLTVTSAQKNPTAFYLCASSLVQYGYTFGSGTRLTVV.

Only one count was recorded for this clone. The chain uses TRBV5-4 and TRBJ2-7; 9 nucleotides agree with TRBD1. Germline V gene sequence: CDR1 SGHNT, CDR2 YYREEE (reference sequence). J lost 5 bases, V lost 2 bases, and 8 bases had no gene match. The CDR3 totals 15 residues. The CDR3 coding sequence is TGTGCCAGCAGCTTACCGACAGGGGGGTTTGACGAGCAGTACTTC. It specifies CASSLPTGGFDEQYF.

The V call is TRBV18, the J call TRBJ1-3; D not resolved. The CDR3 consists of 16 residues. The V gene lost 3 bases and the J gene lost 0 bases, with 12 bases spanning the gap. Germline V gene sequence: CDR1 KGHSH, CDR2 LQKENI. CDR3 region: CASSPRISHSGNTIYF. CDR3 in DNA: TGTGCCAGCTCACCCCGTATCAGCCACTCTGGAAACACCATATATTTT.

The chain uses TRBV15 and TRBJ2-1; D gene ambiguous. Trimming took off 1 base at V and 8 bases at J, with 18 bases between the two ends. CDR1 is LNHNV and CDR2 is YYDKDF in the germline V gene (reference sequence). This CDR3 comprises 16 residues. Here the CDR3 DNA reads TGTGCCACCAGCAGAGGAGTTGGTCCTTTCACCGATGAGCAGTTCTTC. It specifies CATSRGVGPFTDEQFF. Variable domain in full (rest from reference TRBV15 and TRBJ2-1): DAMVIQNPRYQVTQFGKPVTLSCSQTLNHNVMYWYQQKSSQAPKLLFHYYDKDFNNEADTPDNFQSRRPNTSFCFLDIRSPGLGDTAMYLCATSRGVGPFTDEQFFGPGTRLTVL.

The gene calls are TRBV7-9 and TRBJ2-4; D unclear. V was pared by 5 bases and J by 0 bases, with 14 bases between. Germline V gives CDR1 SEHNR, CDR2 FQNEAQ (reference sequence). This CDR3 has 16 amino acids. The CDR3 sequence is CASSPTQVIAKNIQYF. CDR3 nucleotide sequence: TGTGCCAGCAGCCCAACTCAGGTGATAGCCAAAAACATTCAGTACTTC.

The gene calls are TRBV5-1 and TRBJ1-2, with 8 bases aligning to TRBD1. Per the germline V gene, CDR1 is SGHRS and CDR2 is YFSETQ. This CDR3 has 14 amino acids. The V and J ends lost 4 bases and 5 bases, in that order; junction bases with no gene match: 7. CDR3 in DNA: TGCGCCAGCAGCCGTGGACAGGGATCGTATGGCTACACCTTC. Protein sequence: CASSRGQGSYGYTF.

The chain links TRBV27 to TRBJ1-2; a possible D gene is TRBD1 (6 bases). The ends were cut back, 2 bases at V and 3 bases at J, with 10 bases in the middle. The length of the CDR3 is 14 residues. Germline CDR1 and CDR2: MNHEY and SMNVEV (reference sequence). In DNA form, the CDR3 reads TGTGCCAGCAGTTTAACAGGGAGGGACTATGGCTACACCTTC. Encoded protein: CASSLTGRDYGYTF.

The chain is built from TRBV6-1 and TRBJ2-7, with D tentatively TRBD2 (5 bases). Germline CDR1 reads MNHNS; CDR2 reads SASEGT. V lost 5 bases to trimming and J lost 7 bases, with 21 bases between them. The length of the CDR3 is 15 residues. CDR3 loop: CASSPPGPPRGEQYF. The CDR3 region has the DNA TGTGCCAGCAGTCCACCGGGCCCCCCCCGAGGGGAGCAGTACTTC.

J is TRBJ1-1 and V is TRBV27; no definite D call. CDR3 length equals 14 residues. CDR1 and CDR2 from the germline V gene are MNHEY and SMNVEV (reference sequence). V gave up 3 bases and J gave up 7 bases, with 15 bases separating them. The DNA for the CDR3 is TGTGCCAGCAGTTTTTCTCTGGAGGGTAGTGAAGCTTTCTTT. Its translation: CASSFSLEGSEAFF.

This rearrangement joins TRBV7-9 to TRBJ1-5, with D tentatively TRBD1 (6 bases). The CDR3 is 13 amino acids. Germline CDR1 reads SEHNR; CDR2 reads FQNEAQ (reference sequence). V was cut by 3 bases and J by 7 bases, with 10 bases left in between. The CDR3 here is CASSFGGQQPQHF. The CDR3 DNA is TGTGCCAGCAGCTTCGGGGGGCAGCAGCCCCAGCATTTT.

In this sample, this clone turned up once. The rearrangement links TRBV19 to TRBJ2-7; 13 bases are a match to TRBD2. Trimming took 6 bases from V and 4 from J; bases not matched to a gene: 3. The CDR3 runs to 14 residues. From germline, CDR1 is LNHDA and CDR2 SQIVND (reference sequence). CDR3 protein: CASRGLAGSYEQYF. The DNA for the CDR3 is TGTGCCAGTAGGGGACTAGCGGGATCGTACGAGCAGTACTTC.

The rearrangement uses TRBV5-5 and TRBJ1-1; possible D gene TRBD1, 6 bases. This CDR3 is built from 14 residues. CDR1 and CDR2 (germline): SGHKS, YYEKEE (reference sequence). V was trimmed by 2 bases and J by 0 bases, leaving 8 bases between them. CDR3 loop: CASSFQGLNTEAFF. In DNA form, the CDR3 reads TGTGCCAGCAGCTTTCAGGGGCTGAACACTGAAGCTTTCTTT.

This clone was seen a single time. The genes are TRBV10-2 and TRBJ1-5; D remains ambiguous. Trimming stripped 0 bases from V and 7 bases from J, with 10 bases between. Per the germline V gene, CDR1 is WSHSY and CDR2 is SAAADI. The CDR3 is 14 amino acids. The CDR3 region has the DNA TGCGCCAGCAGTGAGTCGAGGTGGTCCCAGCCCCAGCATTTT. Its protein is CASSESRWSQPQHF.

The chain joins TRBV7-9 to TRBJ1-5; D remains ambiguous. Per germline, CDR1 SEHNR and CDR2 FQNEAQ (reference sequence). V lost 10 bases and J lost 0, with 13 bases in between. The CDR3 extends over 14 amino acids. The CDR3 loop reads CATDKLNSNQPQHF. For the CDR3, the DNA is TGTGCCACCGACAAACTGAATAGCAATCAGCCCCAGCATTTT.

The chain couples TRBV4-1 to TRBJ1-3; 7 bases line up with TRBD1. CDR3 length equals 17 residues. V lost 3 bases to trimming and J lost 2 bases; unmatched junction nucleotides: 10. CDR1 is MGHRA and CDR2 is YSYEKL in the germline V gene. CDR3 bases: TGCGCCAGCAGCCAGACCTCAGGGGGTTTCGCTGGAAACACCATATATTTT. It specifies CASSQTSGGFAGNTIYF.

This chain connects TRBV27 to TRBJ1-2, with 10 bases identical to TRBD1. Germline V gene data show CDR1 as MNHEY and CDR2 as SMNVEV (reference sequence). The V gene end was trimmed by 6 bases and the J gene end by 2 bases; junction bases not matched to a gene: 9. The CDR3 runs 16 residues. The CDR3: CASRVGSGQGNYGYTF. CDR3 bases: TGTGCCAGCAGGGTGGGGTCGGGACAGGGGAACTATGGCTACACCTTC.

The chain recombines TRBV28 with TRBJ1-5, with TRBD1 matching over 11 bases. Per germline, CDR1 MDHEN and CDR2 SYDVKM. Unmatched junction bases numbered 5, after V lost 4 bases and J lost 6 bases. This CDR3 has 15 residues. The DNA of the CDR3 is TGTGCCAGCAGTTCGGACAGGGGGCGAGGTCAGCCCCAGCATTTT. This encodes CASSSDRGRGQPQHF. Based on the CDR3 plus reference TRBV28 and TRBJ1-5, the full variable domain is DVKVTQSSRYLVKRTGEKVFLECVQDMDHENMFWYRQDPGLGLRLIYFSYDVKMKEKGDIPEGYSVSREKKERFSLILESASTNQTSMYLCASSSDRGRGQPQHFGDGTRLSIL.